This note documents a single T cell receptor (beta chain) sequence. V lost 1 base and J 7 bases, leaving 19 bases between the germline ends. The CDR3 runs to 16 residues. Germline V gene sequence: CDR1 MDHEN, CDR2 SYDVKM. The sample comes from a study of blood T cell repertoires in COVID-19. Whole-study context: Acute and convalescent COVID-19 samples came from the United States, Italy and Spain.

Original processing notes: Researchers report that nucleated cell counts were estimated from reference gene primer amplification. Profiled with immunoSEQ multiplex PCR; TCRdb holds only in-frame clones, not every one. Clone size and V and J calls were adopted from that table, with D and trimming inferred from the DNA. Here the sample spans about 390,000 clones, more than 70% being singletons. The sequence derives from a woman aged 60-75 years with COVID-19, enrolled during active disease. What was sequenced was peripheral blood. This sequence joins TRBV28 and TRBJ2-5; the D gene is possibly TRBD2 (7 bases). The CDR3 here is CASSLLGAGGHGTQYF. The CDR3 coding sequence is TGTGCCAGCAGTTTATTGGGAGCCGGGGGGCACGGGACCCAGTACTTC.